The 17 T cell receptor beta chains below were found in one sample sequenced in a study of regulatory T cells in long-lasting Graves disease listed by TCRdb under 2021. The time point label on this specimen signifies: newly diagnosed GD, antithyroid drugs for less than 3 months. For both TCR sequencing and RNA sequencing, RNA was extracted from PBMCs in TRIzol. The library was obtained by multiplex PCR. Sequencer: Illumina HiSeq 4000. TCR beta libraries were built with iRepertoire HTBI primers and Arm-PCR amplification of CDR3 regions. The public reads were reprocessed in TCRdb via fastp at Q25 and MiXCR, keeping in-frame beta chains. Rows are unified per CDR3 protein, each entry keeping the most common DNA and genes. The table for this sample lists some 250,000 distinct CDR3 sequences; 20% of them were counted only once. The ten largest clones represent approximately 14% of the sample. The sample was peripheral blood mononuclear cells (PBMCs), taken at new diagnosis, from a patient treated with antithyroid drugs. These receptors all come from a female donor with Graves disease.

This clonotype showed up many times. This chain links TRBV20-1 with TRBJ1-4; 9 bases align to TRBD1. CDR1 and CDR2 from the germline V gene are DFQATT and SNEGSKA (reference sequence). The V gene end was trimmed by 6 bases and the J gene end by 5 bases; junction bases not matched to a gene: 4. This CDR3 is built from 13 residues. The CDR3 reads CSARQGGNEKLFF. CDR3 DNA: TGCAGTGCGAGACAGGGGGGGAATGAAAAACTGTTTTTT.

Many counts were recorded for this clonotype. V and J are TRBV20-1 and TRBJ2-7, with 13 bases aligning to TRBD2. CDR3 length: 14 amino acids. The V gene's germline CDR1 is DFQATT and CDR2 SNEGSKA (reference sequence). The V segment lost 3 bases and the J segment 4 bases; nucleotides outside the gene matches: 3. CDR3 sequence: CSASILAGGYEQYF. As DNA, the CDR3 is TGCAGTGCTAGTATACTAGCGGGAGGGTACGAGCAGTACTTC.

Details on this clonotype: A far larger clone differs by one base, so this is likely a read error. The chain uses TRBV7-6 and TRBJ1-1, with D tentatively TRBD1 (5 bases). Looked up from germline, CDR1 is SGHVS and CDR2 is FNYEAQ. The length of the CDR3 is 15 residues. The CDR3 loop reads CANSHPTGVGTEAFF. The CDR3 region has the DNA TGTGCCAACAGCCACCCGACGGGGGTGGGCACTGAAGCTTTCTTT.

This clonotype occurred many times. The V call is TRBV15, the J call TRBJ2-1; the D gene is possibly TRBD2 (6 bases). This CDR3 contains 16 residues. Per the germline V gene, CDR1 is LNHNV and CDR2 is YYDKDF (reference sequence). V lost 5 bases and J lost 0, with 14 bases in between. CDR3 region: CATSPGRGPSYNEQFF. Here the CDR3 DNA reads TGTGCCACCAGCCCCGGGCGGGGTCCCTCCTACAATGAGCAGTTCTTC. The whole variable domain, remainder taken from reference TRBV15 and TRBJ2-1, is DAMVIQNPRYQVTQFGKPVTLSCSQTLNHNVMYWYQQKSSQAPKLLFHYYDKDFNNEADTPDNFQSRRPNTSFCFLDIRSPGLGDTAMYLCATSPGRGPSYNEQFFGPGTRLTVL.

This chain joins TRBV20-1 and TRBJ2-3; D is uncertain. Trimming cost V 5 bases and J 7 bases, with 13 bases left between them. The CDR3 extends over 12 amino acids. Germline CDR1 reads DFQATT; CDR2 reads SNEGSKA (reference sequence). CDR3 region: CSAPARSYTQYF. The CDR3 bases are TGCAGTGCTCCTGCTCGTTCATATACGCAGTATTTT.

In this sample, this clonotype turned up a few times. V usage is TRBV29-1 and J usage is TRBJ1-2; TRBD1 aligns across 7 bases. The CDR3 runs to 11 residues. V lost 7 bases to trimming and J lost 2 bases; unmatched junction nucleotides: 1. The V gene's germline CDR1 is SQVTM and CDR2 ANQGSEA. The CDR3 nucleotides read TGCAGCGCGGGACAGAACTATGGCTACACCTTC. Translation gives CSAGQNYGYTF.

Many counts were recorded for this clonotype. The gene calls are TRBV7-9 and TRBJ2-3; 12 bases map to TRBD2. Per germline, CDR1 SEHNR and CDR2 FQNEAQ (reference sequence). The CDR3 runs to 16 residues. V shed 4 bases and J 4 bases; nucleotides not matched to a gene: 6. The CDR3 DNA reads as TGTGCCAGCAGCTCCAGGACTAGCGGGGTCGCAGATACGCAGTATTTT. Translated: CASSSRTSGVADTQYF.

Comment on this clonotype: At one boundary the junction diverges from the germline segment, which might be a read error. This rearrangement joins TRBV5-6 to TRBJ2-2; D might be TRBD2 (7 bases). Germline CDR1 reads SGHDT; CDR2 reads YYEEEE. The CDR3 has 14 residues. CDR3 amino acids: CANSLRGLIGELFF. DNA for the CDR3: TGTGCCAACAGCTTGCGGGGGCTGATCGGGGAGCTGTTTTTT. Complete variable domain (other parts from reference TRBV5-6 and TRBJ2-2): DAGVTQSPTHLIKTRGQQVTLRCSPKSGHDTVSWYQQALGQGPQFIFQYYEEEERQRGNFPDRFSGHQFPNYSSELNVNALLLGDSALYLCANSLRGLIGELFFGEGSRLTVL.

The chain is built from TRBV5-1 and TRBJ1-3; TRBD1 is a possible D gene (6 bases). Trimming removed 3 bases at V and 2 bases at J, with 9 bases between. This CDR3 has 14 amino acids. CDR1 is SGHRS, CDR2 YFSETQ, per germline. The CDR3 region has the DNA TGCGCCAGCAGCTCTACAGGGCCTGGAAACACCATATATTTT. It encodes CASSSTGPGNTIYF.

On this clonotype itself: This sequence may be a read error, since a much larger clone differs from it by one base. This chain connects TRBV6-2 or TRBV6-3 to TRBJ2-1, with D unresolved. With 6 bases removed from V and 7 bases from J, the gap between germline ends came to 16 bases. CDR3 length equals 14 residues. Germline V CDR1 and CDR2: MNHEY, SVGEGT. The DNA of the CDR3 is TGTGCCAGCAGGCTTAGTCCCGCGATAAATGAGCAGTTCTTC. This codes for CASRLSPAINEQFF.

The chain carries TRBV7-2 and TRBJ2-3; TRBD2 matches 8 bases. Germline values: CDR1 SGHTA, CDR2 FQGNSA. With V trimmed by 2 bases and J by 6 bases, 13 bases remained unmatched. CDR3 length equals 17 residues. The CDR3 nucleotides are TGTGCCAGCAGCTTAACCTCGGGGGGGGGGAGCAGGGATACGCAGTATTTT. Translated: CASSLTSGGGSRDTQYF.

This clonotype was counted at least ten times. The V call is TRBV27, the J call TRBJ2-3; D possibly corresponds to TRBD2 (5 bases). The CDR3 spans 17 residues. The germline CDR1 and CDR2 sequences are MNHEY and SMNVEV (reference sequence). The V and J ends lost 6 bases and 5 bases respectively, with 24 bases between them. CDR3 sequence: CASSPGGWSGPQDTQYF. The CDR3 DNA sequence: TGTGCCAGCAGCCCCGGAGGTTGGTCCGGACCCCAAGATACGCAGTATTTT.

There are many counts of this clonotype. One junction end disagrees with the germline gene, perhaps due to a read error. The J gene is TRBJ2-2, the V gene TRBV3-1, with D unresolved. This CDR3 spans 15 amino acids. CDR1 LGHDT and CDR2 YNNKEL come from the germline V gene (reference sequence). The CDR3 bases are TGCGCCAGCAGCCAATCTCTAGCGAACACCGGGGAGCTGTTTTTT. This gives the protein CASSQSLANTGELFF. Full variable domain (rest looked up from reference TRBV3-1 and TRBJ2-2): DTAVSQTPKYLVTQMGNDKSIKCEQNLGHDTMYWYKQDSKKFLKIMFSYNNKELIINETVPNRFSPKSPDKAHLNLHINSLELGDSAVYFCASSQSLANTGELFFGEGSRLTVL.

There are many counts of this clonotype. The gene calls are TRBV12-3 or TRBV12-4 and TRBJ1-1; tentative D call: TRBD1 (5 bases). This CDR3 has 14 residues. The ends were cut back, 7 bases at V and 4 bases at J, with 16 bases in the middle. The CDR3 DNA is TGTGCCAGCACCACTCAGGGTCAGGGCACTGAAGCTTTCTTT. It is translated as CASTTQGQGTEAFF.

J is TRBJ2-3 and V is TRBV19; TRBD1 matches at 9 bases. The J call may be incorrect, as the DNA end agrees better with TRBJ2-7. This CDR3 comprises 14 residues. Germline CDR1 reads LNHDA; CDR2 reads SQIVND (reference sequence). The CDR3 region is CASSIPGQGYEQYF. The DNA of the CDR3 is TGTGCCAGTAGTATACCGGGACAGGGATACGAGCAGTACTTC.

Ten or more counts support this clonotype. The CDR3 here is CASSLGTYNEQFF. The CDR3 DNA reads as TGTGCCAGCAGCCTAGGGACTTACAATGAGCAGTTCTTC. The chain links TRBV7-2 to TRBJ2-1; D perhaps matches TRBD2 (6 bases). This CDR3 contains 13 residues. V gave up 5 bases and J gave up 4 bases, with 9 bases separating them. Germline CDR1 SGHTA, CDR2 FQGNSA. The complete variable domain, with remaining parts taken from reference TRBV7-2 and TRBJ2-1, reads GAGVSQSPSNKVTEKGKDVELRCDPISGHTALYWYRQSLGQGLEFLIYFQGNSAPDKSGLPSDRFSAERTGGSVSTLTIQRTQQEDSAVYLCASSLGTYNEQFFGPGTRLTVL.

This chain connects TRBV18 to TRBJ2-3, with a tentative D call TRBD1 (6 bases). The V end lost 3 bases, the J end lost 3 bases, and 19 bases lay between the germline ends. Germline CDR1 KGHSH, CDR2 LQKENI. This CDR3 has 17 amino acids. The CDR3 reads CASSPYRRQVQTDTQYF. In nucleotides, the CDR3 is TGTGCCAGCTCACCTTACCGTAGACAGGTACAGACAGATACGCAGTATTTT.